The 20 T cell receptor beta chains below come from one sample, sequenced in a study of molecular identifiers for immune sequencing clone quantification. A single record per CDR3 protein comes from TCRdb applying MiXCR to the PCR reads. Here the sample spans about half a million distinct CDR3 sequences, 25% being singletons. Material for sequencing was naive CD8+ T cells from blood, with Jurkat cell RNA spiked in. Subset given: FACS-sorted CD8+CD4-CCR7+CD45RA+ naive T cells. These TCRs come from a human donor in good health. Some libraries in this study had Jurkat cell RNA spiked in.

The chain carries TRBV12-3 or TRBV12-4 and TRBJ2-1; 9 positions agree with TRBD2. J gave up 5 bases and V 6 bases, and 14 bases lay outside the gene matches. The CDR3 sequence is 17 residues long. The CDR3 region has the DNA TGTGCCAGCAGCCCAGGACTAGCGACTTCTCTCGACAATGAGCAGTTCTTC. Its translation: CASSPGLATSLDNEQFF.

The genes are TRBV9 and TRBJ2-5; TRBD2 agrees at 13 bases. The CDR3 runs to 21 residues. From germline, CDR1 is SGDLS and CDR2 YYNGEE. V gave up 3 bases and J gave up 3 bases; unmatched junction bases: 20. In nucleotides, the CDR3 is TGTGCCAGCAGCGATGACCTCGAAGCCCCGGGGACTAGCGGGGAGAAAGAGACCCAGTACTTC. Translation gives CASSDDLEAPGTSGEKETQYF.

Turning to this clonotype: A read error may produce the germline difference seen at one junction end. The chain couples TRBV20-1 to TRBJ1-5; perhaps TRBD1 as D (6 bases). The CDR3 extends over 14 amino acids. Per germline, CDR1 DFQATT and CDR2 SNEGSKA (reference sequence). As DNA, the CDR3 is TGCAGTGCTGTACACGCGGGGGGCAATCAGCTCCAGCATTTT. Translating it yields CSAVHAGGNQLQHF.

This clonotype was observed a few times. The chain couples TRBV12-3 or TRBV12-4 to TRBJ2-1, with 12 positions matching TRBD2. CDR3 length: 16 amino acids. Unmatched junction bases numbered 10, after V lost 6 bases and J lost 7 bases. The DNA for the CDR3 is TGTGCCAGCAGACCGACCCTAGCGGGGGGGCGGAATGAGCAGTTCTTC. Its translation is CASRPTLAGGRNEQFF.

In its sample, this clonotype was seen a few times. The chain links TRBV4-1 to TRBJ1-1; 9 bases map to TRBD1. After removal of 4 bases from V and 4 bases from J, the junction contained 10 bases not matched to a gene. Per the germline V gene, CDR1 is MGHRA and CDR2 is YSYEKL. There are 16 residues in the CDR3. In DNA, the CDR3 is TGCGCCAGCAGCCTCAACCCGGGACAGGGTACCACTGAAGCTTTCTTT. This translates into CASSLNPGQGTTEAFF.

A remark on this clonotype: Being one base from a much bigger clone, this may be a read error. The CDR3 here is CASSVGTSGFCYEQYF. Written as DNA, the CDR3 is TGTGCCAGCAGTGTAGGGACTAGCGGGTTCTGCTACGAGCAGTACTTC. This rearrangement joins TRBV12-3 or TRBV12-4 to TRBJ2-7, with TRBD2 identical over 12 bases. The J segment lost 3 bases and the V segment lost 5 bases, leaving 8 bases of the junction unmatched. This CDR3 region has 16 residues.

Concerning this clonotype: The junction shows a germline mismatch at one end, possibly a read error. In nucleotides, the CDR3 is TGTGCCAGCAGTTTCCGCAGGGGTCGGGGATACAATGAGCACTTCTTC. It codes for CASSFRRGRGYNEHFF. The chain couples TRBV28 to TRBJ2-1; perhaps TRBD1 as D (6 bases). Germline V gene data show CDR1 as MDHEN and CDR2 as SYDVKM. The CDR3 consists of 16 residues.

Comment on this clonotype: Here the CDR3 omits its conserved ending phenylalanine or tryptophan, so a read error is the likely source. The rearrangement links TRBV28 to TRBJ1-1; 7 nucleotides agree with TRBD1. This CDR3 contains 17 residues. J lost 3 bases, V lost 5 bases, and 15 bases had no gene match. Germline V gives CDR1 MDHEN, CDR2 SYDVKM. The CDR3 sequence is CASSLLPGQLLDTEAFL. CDR3 in DNA: TGTGCCAGCAGTCTGTTGCCGGGACAGCTCTTGGACACTGAAGCTTTCTTA.

As regards this clonotype: A much larger clone differs from this one at a single base, so this may be a read error. The chain couples TRBV12-5 to TRBJ2-7; D gene uncertain. Germline CDR1 is LGHNT and CDR2 is FRNRAP. The CDR3 extends over 10 amino acids. For the CDR3, the DNA is TGTGCTAGTGGCCTGTACGGGCAGTACTTC. Translated, it gives CASGLYGQYF.

A remark on this clonotype: A much larger clone differs by one base, so this may be a read error. J is TRBJ2-5 and V is TRBV11-2; tentatively, D is TRBD1 (5 bases). Trimming removed 4 bases at V and 3 bases at J, with 18 bases between. The germline V gene has CDR1 SGHAT and CDR2 FQNNGV. This CDR3 is built from 16 residues. CDR3 protein: CASSYCSLLGEETQYF. CDR3 bases: TGTGCCAGCAGCTACTGTTCACTCCTAGGGGAAGAGACCCAGTACTTC.

This clonotype has just a few counts. The chain links TRBV7-9 to TRBJ2-1, with D possibly matching TRBD1 (6 bases). Germline lookup yields CDR1 SEHNR and CDR2 FQNEAQ (reference sequence). The ends were cut back, 5 bases at V and 9 bases at J, with 14 bases in the middle. The CDR3 extends over 13 amino acids. DNA of the CDR3: TGTGCCAGCAGCATACAGGGAAGGGGTGAGCAGTTCTTC. Translation: CASSIQGRGEQFF.

Worth noting for this clonotype: The conserved phenylalanine or tryptophan is not found at the CDR3 terminus, so this likely reflects a read error. The DNA is omitted, as the CDR3 cannot be located on it reliably, and the CDR3 follows TCRdb's listing. This chain links TRBV9 with TRBJ2-1; the table's D call of TRBD1 was not tested on the DNA. Germline V gives CDR1 SGDLS, CDR2 YYNGEE. The CDR3 has 13 residues if both end residues are counted. The CDR3 sequence is CASSVESWDQEFL.

The table lists this clonotype with a few counts. Here the CDR3 DNA reads TGTGCCTGGTCACGGGGGGGAACCTGGGATACGCAGTATTTT. This encodes CAWSRGGTWDTQYF. The rearrangement joins TRBV30 to TRBJ2-3; 8 nucleotides match TRBD2. CDR3 length equals 14 residues. CDR1 and CDR2 (germline): GTSNPN, SVGIG (reference sequence). V was clipped by 5 bases and J by 6 bases; unmatched bases: 10.

The V call is TRBV7-6, the J call TRBJ1-1; TRBD1 is a possible D gene (5 bases). The V end was cut by 6 bases, the J end by 3 bases, with 11 bases between. The CDR3 has 13 residues. CDR1 is SGHVS and CDR2 is FNYEAQ in the germline V gene. The CDR3 coding sequence is TGTGCCAGCAGGCCCCCGGGGGACACTGAAGCTTTCTTT. Amino acids: CASRPPGDTEAFF. Full variable domain (remainder filled in from reference TRBV7-6 and TRBJ1-1): GAGVSQSPRYKVTKRGQDVALRCDPISGHVSLYWYRQALGQGPEFLTYFNYEAQQDKSGLPNDRFSAERPEGSISTLTIQRTEQRDSAMYRCASRPPGDTEAFFGQGTRLTVV.

The CDR3 region is CASSLFSVLLGDRLNQPQHF. The CDR3 nucleotides read TGTGCCAGCAGTTTATTCTCGGTTTTGTTGGGGGACAGGTTGAATCAGCCCCAGCATTTT. The gene calls are TRBV28 and TRBJ1-5; the match to TRBD1 covers 8 bases. The length of the CDR3 is 20 residues. After removal of 1 base from V and 4 bases from J, the junction contained 18 bases not matched to a gene. Germline loops: CDR1 MDHEN, CDR2 SYDVKM.

This clonotype was found many times. The chain carries TRBV10-3 and TRBJ2-7, with D perhaps matching TRBD2 (5 bases). V lost 7 bases, J lost 2 bases, and 12 bases lay in between. Germline assignment: CDR1 ENHRY and CDR2 SYGVKD. The CDR3 runs to 13 residues. CDR3 protein: CAIKDDGTYEQYF. The CDR3 DNA reads TGTGCCATCAAAGACGACGGGACCTACGAGCAGTACTTC.

In this sample, this clonotype turned up many times. V is TRBV7-2 and J is TRBJ2-5; D ambiguous. CDR3 size: 11 residues. Germline assignment: CDR1 SGHTA and CDR2 FQGNSA. V was trimmed by 3 bases and J by 10 bases, leaving 9 bases between them. The CDR3 loop reads CASSFGLDQYF. CDR3 sequence (DNA): TGTGCCAGCAGCTTTGGCCTTGACCAGTACTTC.

A note on this clonotype: One base away lies a much larger clone, so this may be a sequencing read error. The V gene is TRBV27, the J gene TRBJ1-5; TRBD1 matches 7 bases. The CDR3 runs 18 residues. Germline CDR1 is MNHEY and CDR2 is SMNVEV (reference sequence). V shed 7 bases and J 3 bases; nucleotides not matched to a gene: 18. CDR3 residues: CASNATGQAIFPNQPQHF. Here the CDR3 DNA reads TGTGCCAGCAATGCAACCGGACAGGCAATTTTTCCCAATCAGCCCCAGCATTTT.

This clonotype was detected many times. The J gene is TRBJ2-5, the V gene TRBV7-8, with TRBD2 identical over 11 bases. Germline-derived CDR1 and CDR2 are SGHVS and FQNEAQ. Unmatched junction bases numbered 11, after V lost 7 bases and J lost 4 bases. The CDR3 contains 16 residues. CDR3 sequence: CASNNWIAGGPETQYF. The CDR3 nucleotides are TGTGCCAGCAACAATTGGATAGCGGGGGGGCCAGAGACCCAGTACTTC.

The chain carries TRBV30 and TRBJ2-7, with D possibly TRBD2 on 5 matching bases. From germline, CDR1 is GTSNPN and CDR2 SVGIG (reference sequence). The CDR3 is 14 amino acids. V lost 4 bases, J lost 0 bases, and 13 bases lay in between. CDR3 DNA: TGTGCCTGGACAGGAGGTGTATACTCCTACGAGCAGTACTTC. Amino acids: CAWTGGVYSYEQYF. Drawing the rest from reference TRBV30 and TRBJ2-7, the complete variable domain is SQTIHQWPATLVQPVGSPLSLECTVEGTSNPNLYWYRQAAGRGLQLLFYSVGIGQISSEVPQNLSASRPQDRQFILSSKKLLLSDSGFYLCAWTGGVYSYEQYFGPGTRLTVT.